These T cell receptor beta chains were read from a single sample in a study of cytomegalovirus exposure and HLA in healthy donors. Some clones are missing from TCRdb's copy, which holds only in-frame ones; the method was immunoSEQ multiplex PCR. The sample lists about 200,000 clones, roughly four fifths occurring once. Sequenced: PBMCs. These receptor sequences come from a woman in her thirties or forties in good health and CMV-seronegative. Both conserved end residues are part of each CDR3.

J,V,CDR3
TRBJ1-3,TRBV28,CASSDRLSGNTIYF
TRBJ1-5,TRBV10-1,CASSERGLSQPQHF
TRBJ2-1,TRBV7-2,CASSLVWPSGRDEQFF
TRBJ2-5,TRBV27,CASSPGQGLETQYF
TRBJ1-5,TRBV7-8,CASSLRTANQWDSNQPQHF
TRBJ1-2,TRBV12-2,CASRHDGHEPGNGYTF
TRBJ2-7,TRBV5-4,CASGRTGGGEQYF
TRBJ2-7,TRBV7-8,CASSLVLAGGSYEQYF
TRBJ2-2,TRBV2,CASSINRDTGELFF
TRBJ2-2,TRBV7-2,CASSLGPAGHNTGELFF
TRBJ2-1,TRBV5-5,CASSLTRVTEQFF
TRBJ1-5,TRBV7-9,CASSLQGQGNQPQHF
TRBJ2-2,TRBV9,CASSPPGWEGTGELFF
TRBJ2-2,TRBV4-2,CASSQLLTSGSNTGELFF
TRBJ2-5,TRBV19,CASSIVRGAQETQYF
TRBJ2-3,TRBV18,CASSPIGTSASDTQYF
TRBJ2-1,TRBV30,CAWTSGSTTNNEQFF
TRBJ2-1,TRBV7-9,CASSLGGTSNEQFF
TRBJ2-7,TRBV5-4,CASSPSGRALYEQYF
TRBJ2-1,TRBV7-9,CASSLAQGLAHEQFF
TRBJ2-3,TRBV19,CASSIGRGDPAFGTQYF
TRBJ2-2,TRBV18,CASSPLQRDIGELFF
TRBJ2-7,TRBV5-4,CASTHPGLRGLGEQYF
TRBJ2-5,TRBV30,CAWAGLGEGTQYF
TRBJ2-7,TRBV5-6,CASSLETLGGPHRSYEQYF
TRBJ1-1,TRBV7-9,CSSSLENMNTEAFF
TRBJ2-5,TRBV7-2,CASSPKREGTQYF
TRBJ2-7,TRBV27,CASSRTSANYEQYF
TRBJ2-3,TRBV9,CASSVVAGAPTDTQYF
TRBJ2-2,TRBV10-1,CASCYRGDTGELFF
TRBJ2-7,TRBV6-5,CASSKGLAGVEQYF
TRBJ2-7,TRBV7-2,CASRAGPSSYEQYF
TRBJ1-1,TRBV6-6,CASITGRWDAEAFF
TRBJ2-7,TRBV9,CASSVGGAGGPFYEQYF
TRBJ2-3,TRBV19,CASKSKTSGITDTQYF
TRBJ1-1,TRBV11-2,CASSTHKTGTGGTEAFF
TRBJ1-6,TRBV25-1,CASSTSPLHF
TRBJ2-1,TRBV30,CAWSTGTSGRVLWNEQFF
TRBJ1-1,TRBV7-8,CASSYTWTGPEAFF
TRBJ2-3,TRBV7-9,CASKEGAAGLGTDTQYF
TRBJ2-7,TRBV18,CASSPGSGVRDEQYF
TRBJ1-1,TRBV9,CASSVEEDRWNTEAFF
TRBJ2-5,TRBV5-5,CASSLVGAGETQYF
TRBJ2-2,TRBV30,CAWSYTFLVGELFF
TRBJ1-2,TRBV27,CASSPGGTGGIFGYTF
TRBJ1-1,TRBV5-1,CASSLATGNTEAFF
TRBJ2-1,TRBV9,CASSPPTSGRFDEQFF
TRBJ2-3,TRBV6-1,CASSPLDTQYF
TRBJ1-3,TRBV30,CAHTLSGNTIYF
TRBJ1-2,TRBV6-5,CASSYHPGGNYGYTF
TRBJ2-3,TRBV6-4,CASSDERSPTDTQYF
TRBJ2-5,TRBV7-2,CASSLRQTQYF
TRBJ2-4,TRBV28,CASIGGGGRRTKNIQYF
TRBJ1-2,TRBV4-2,CASSPLGRAGGGYTF
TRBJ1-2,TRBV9,CASSPGQASPGYTF
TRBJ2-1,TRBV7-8,CASSAGRGGRKRNEQFF
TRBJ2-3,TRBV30,CAWSTSSSVSTDTQYF
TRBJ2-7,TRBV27,CASAIQGGSSYEQYF
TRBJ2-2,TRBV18,CASSPPTGGVDTGELFF
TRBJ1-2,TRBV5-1,CASSLDRGTPMDGYTF